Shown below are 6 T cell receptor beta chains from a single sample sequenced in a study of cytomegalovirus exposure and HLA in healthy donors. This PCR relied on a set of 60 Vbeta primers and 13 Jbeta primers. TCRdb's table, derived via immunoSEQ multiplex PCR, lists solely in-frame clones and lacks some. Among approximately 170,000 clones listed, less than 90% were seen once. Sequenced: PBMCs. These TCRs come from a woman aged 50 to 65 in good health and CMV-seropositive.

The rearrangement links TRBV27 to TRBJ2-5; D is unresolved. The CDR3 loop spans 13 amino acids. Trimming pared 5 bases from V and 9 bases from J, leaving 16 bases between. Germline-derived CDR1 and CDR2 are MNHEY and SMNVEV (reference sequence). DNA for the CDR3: TGTGCCAGCAGTCTTTCAGGATCCTTATCCCAGTACTTC. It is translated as CASSLSGSLSQYF.

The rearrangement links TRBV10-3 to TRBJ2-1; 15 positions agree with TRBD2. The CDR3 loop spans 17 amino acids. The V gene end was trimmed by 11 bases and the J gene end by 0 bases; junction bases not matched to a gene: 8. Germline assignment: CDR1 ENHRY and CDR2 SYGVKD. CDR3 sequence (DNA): TGTGCCTCACTCGGACTAGCGGGAGGGAACTCCTACAATGAGCAGTTCTTC. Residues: CASLGLAGGNSYNEQFF.

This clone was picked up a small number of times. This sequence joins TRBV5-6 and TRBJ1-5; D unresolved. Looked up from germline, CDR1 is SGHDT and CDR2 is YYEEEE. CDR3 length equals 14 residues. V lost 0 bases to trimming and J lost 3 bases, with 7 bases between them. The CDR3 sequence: CASSLAGYNQPQHF. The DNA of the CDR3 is TGTGCCAGCAGCTTGGCAGGTTACAATCAGCCCCAGCATTTT.

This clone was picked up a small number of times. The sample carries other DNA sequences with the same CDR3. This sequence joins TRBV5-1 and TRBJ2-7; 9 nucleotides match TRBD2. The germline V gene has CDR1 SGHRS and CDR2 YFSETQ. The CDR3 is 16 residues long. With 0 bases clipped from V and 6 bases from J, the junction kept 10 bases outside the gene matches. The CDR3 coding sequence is TGCGCCAGCAGCTTGGCGGGGGGGCTAGCGGGACTCGAGCAGTACTTC. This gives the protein CASSLAGGLAGLEQYF.

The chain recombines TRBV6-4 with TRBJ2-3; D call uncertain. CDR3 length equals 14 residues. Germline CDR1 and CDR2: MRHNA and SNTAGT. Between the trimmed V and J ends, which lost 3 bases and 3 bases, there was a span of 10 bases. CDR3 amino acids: CASSESYTTDTQYF. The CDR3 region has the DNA TGTGCCAGCAGTGAATCTTATACAACAGATACGCAGTATTTT.

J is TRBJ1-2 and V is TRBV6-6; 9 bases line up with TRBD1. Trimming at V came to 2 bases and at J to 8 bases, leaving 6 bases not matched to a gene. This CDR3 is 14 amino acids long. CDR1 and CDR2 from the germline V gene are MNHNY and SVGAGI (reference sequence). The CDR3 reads CASSYGTGTFGYTF. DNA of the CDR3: TGTGCCAGCAGTTACGGGACAGGGACTTTCGGCTACACCTTC.